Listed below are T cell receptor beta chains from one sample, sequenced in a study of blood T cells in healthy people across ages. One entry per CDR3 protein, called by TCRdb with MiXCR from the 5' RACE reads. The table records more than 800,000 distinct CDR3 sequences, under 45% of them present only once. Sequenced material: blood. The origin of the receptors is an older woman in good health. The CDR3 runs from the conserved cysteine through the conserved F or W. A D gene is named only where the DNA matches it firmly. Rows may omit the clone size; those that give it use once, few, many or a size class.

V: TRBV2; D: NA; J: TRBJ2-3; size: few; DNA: TGTGCCAGCAGCCAACGGGGTATCACAGATACGCAGTATTTT; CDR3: CASSQRGITDTQYF
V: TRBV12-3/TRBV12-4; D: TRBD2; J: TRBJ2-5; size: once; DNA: TGTGCCAGCAGTAGCCCTAGCGGGGGCCAGGTAGAGCAGTACTTC; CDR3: CASSSPSGGQVEQYF
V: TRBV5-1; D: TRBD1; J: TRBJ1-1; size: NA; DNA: TGCGCCTCGTTTCCCGGGACAGGGGGCCCGGAGGACACTGAAGCTTTCTTT; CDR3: CASFPGTGGPEDTEAFF
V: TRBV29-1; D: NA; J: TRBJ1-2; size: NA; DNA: TGCAGCGCAGGGCTGGGGCCCTTATATGGCTACACCTTC; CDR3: CSAGLGPLYGYTF
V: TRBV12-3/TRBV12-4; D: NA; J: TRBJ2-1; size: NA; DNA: TGTGCCAGCAACGACGGTAGGAATGAGCAGTTCTTC; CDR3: CASNDGRNEQFF
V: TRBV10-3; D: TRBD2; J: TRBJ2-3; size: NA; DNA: TGTGCCATCAGTGAGTCAAGCGGGAGGGCCTGGCGCACAGATACGCAGTATTTT; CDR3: CAISESSGRAWRTDTQYF
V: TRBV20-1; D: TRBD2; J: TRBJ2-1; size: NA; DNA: TGCAGTGCCCCCGGGACTAGCGGGAGTGGTTACAATGAGCAGTTCTTC; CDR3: CSAPGTSGSGYNEQFF
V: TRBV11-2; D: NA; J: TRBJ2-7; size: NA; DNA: TGTGCCATCGCGCAGGGCAGGGCCCGTACCTACGAGCAGTACTTC; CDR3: CAIAQGRARTYEQYF
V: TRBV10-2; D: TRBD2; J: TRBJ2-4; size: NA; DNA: TGCGCCAGCAGCCTGACTAGCGGGAGGGTCCGAGCCAAAAACATTCAGTACTTC; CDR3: CASSLTSGRVRAKNIQYF
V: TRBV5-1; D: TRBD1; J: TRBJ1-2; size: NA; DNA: TGCGCCAGCAGCTCTCCCGGGACAGGGGTCGAAGTAGCTAACTATGGCTACACCTTC; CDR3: CASSSPGTGVEVANYGYTF
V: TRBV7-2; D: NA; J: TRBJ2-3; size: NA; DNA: TGTGCCAGCAGCTTCGCGGGGTTGGCTGGCGATACGCAGTATTTT; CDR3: CASSFAGLAGDTQYF
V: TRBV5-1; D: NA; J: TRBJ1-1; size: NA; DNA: TGCGTCAGCAGCTCGTGGACAGTAAACACTGAAGCTTTCTTT; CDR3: CVSSSWTVNTEAFF
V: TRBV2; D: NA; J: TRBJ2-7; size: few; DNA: TGTGCCAGCAGTAACCGGGACGGTTACGAGCAGTACTTC; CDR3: CASSNRDGYEQYF
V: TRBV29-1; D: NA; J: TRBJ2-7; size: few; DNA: TGCAGCGTTGGAAAAGGGCGGCGGGACTACGAGCAGTACTTC; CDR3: CSVGKGRRDYEQYF
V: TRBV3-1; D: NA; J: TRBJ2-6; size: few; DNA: TGTGCCAGCAGCACCGGGGGGGCCAACGTCCTGACTTTC; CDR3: CASSTGGANVLTF
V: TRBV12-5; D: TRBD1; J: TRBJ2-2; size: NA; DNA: TGTGCTAGTGGTTTGCCCTTGGGGACAGGGGCGAACAGAGGGGAGCTGTTTTTT; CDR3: CASGLPLGTGANRGELFF
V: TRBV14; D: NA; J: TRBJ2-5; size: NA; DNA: TGTGCCAGCAGCCGCAAACAGCCACAAGAGACCCAGTACTTC; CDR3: CASSRKQPQETQYF
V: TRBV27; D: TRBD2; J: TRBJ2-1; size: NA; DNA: TGTGCCAGCACTCTGAGGCGGGGGGTTTACAATGAGCAGTTCTTC; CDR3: CASTLRRGVYNEQFF
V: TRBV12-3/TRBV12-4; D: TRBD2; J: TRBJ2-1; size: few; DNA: TGTGCCAGCAGCCAGACTAGCTTTGAGCAGTTCTTC; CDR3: CASSQTSFEQFF
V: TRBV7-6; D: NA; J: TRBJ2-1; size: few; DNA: TGTGCCAGCAGCTTACAGGGACCCTTCAACGGTGAGCAGTTCTTC; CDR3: CASSLQGPFNGEQFF
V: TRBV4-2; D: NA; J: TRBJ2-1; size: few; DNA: TGTGCCAGCAGCCAAGTTAGGACCAACACCCACAATGAGCAGTTCTTC; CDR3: CASSQVRTNTHNEQFF
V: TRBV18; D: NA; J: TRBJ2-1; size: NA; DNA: TGTGCCAGCTCACCCCTTGGTCTGACATGGGTTGGGACCAACAATGAGCAGTTCTTC; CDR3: CASSPLGLTWVGTNNEQFF
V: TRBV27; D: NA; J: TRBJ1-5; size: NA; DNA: TGTGCCAGCAGCCCCGCTGGGACGGACGCCTATCGTCGGCCCCAGCATTTT; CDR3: CASSPAGTDAYRRPQHF
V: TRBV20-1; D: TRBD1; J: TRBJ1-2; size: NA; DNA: TGCAGTTACAGGGGGCGCTTCGACTATGGCTACACCTTC; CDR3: CSYRGRFDYGYTF
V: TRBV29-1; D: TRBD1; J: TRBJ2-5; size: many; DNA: TGCAGCGTCGGAGACAGGGGAGAGACCCAGTACTTC; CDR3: CSVGDRGETQYF
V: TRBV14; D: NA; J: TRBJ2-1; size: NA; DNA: TGTGCCAGCAGCCACACTAGGGACAATGAGCAGTTCTTC; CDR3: CASSHTRDNEQFF
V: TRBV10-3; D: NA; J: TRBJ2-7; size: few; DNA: TGTGCCATCAGTGAGTCGGTGGCAGCCGACCGCTACGAGCAGTACTTC; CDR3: CAISESVAADRYEQYF
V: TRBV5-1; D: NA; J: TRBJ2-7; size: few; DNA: TGCGCCAGCAGCAATACCGGGATCAGTCCGGGCGAGCAGTACTTC; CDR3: CASSNTGISPGEQYF
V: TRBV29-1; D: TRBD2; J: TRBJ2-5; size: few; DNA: TGCAGCGTTTCTATCGGGACTAGATTCGAGACCCAGTACTTC; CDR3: CSVSIGTRFETQYF
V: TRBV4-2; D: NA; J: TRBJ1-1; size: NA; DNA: TGTGCCAGCAGCCAATCGTTACACACTGAAGCTTTCTTT; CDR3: CASSQSLHTEAFF
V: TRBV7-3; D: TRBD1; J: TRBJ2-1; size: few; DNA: TGTGCCAGCAGCTCCACAGGGGGCCTCTACAATGAGCAGTTCTTC; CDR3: CASSSTGGLYNEQFF
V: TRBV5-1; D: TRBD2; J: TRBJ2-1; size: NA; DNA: TGCGCCAGCCTAGCGGGAGGGAAGGTCGGTGAGCAGTTCTTC; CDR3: CASLAGGKVGEQFF
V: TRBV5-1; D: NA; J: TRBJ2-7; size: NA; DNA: TGCGCCAGCAGCTACCAACCGGAGGGGGGGCACGAGCAGTACTTC; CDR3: CASSYQPEGGHEQYF
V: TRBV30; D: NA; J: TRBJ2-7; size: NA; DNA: TGTGCCTGGAGTTTCGAAGTTTACGAGCAGTACTTC; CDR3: CAWSFEVYEQYF
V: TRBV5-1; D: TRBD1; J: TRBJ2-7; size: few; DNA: TGCGCCAGCAGCCCTTCGACAGGGCCCGAGCAGTACTTC; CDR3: CASSPSTGPEQYF
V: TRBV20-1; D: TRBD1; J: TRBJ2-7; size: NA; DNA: TGCAGTGCTTCCGTTGAGACAGGGGAGCCCTACGAGCAGTACTTC; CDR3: CSASVETGEPYEQYF
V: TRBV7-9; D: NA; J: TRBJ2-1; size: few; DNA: TGTGCCAGCAGTGATGGCGGGAATGAGCAGTTCTTC; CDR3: CASSDGGNEQFF
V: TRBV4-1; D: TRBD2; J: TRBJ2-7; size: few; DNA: TGCGCCAGCAGCCATCCCGGACTAGCGGCGGTCGAGCAGTACTTC; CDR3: CASSHPGLAAVEQYF
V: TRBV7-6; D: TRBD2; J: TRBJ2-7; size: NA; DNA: TGTGCCAGCAGCTTAGGTCCTCGGGCGGGAGTGGTCAACGAGCAGTACTTC; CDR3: CASSLGPRAGVVNEQYF
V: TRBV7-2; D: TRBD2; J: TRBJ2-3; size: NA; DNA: TGTGCCAGCAGCAACAGACTAGCGGGGGGAGTAGATACGCAGTATTTT; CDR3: CASSNRLAGGVDTQYF
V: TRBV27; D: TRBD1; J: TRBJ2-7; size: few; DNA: TGTGCCAGCACGACAGGGGACTACGAGCAGTACTTC; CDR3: CASTTGDYEQYF
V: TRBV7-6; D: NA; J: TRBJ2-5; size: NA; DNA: TGTGCCAGCAGCTCCGACGGGGTAGGCCAAGAGACCCAGTACTTC; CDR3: CASSSDGVGQETQYF
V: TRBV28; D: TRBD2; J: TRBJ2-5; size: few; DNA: TGTGCCAGCGATCGGGGACTAGGGAAGACCCAGTACTTC; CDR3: CASDRGLGKTQYF
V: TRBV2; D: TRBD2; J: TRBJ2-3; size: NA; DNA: TGTGCCAGCAGTGACCTCGGGACTAGCGAGATTACGCAGTATTTT; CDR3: CASSDLGTSEITQYF
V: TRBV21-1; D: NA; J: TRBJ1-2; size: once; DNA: TGTGCCAGCAGCAAAAAAATGTGGTCGGTTCGATGGTATGGCTACACCTTC; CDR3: CASSKKMWSVRWYGYTF
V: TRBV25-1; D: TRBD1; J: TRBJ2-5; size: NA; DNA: TGTGCCAGCAGTGAAATGACAGGGGTGTACCAAGAGACCCAGTACTTC; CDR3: CASSEMTGVYQETQYF
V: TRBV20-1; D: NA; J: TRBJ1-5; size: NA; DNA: TGCAGTGCGACCCCTGGGAACAATTATCAGCCCCAGCATTTT; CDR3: CSATPGNNYQPQHF
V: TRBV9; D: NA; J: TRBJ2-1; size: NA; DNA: TGTGCCAGCAGCGTAGTGGGGGGTCTCTACAATGAGCAGTTCTTC; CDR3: CASSVVGGLYNEQFF
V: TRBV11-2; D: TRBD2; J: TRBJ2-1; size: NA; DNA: TGTGCCAGCAGCTTAATAGCTAGCGGGAGTGGCAATGAGCAGTTCTTC; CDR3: CASSLIASGSGNEQFF
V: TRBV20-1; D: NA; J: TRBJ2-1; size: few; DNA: TGCAGTGCTAGAGATCGATCGCGCAATGAGCAGTTCTTC; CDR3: CSARDRSRNEQFF
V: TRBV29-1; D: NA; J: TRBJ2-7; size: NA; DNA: TGCAGCGTCCAGGAGACCGACGAGCAGTACTTC; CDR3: CSVQETDEQYF